This T cell receptor beta chain was recorded in a study of ipilimumab plus nivolumab after autologous stem cell transplantation (dated by TCRdb to about 2021). In terms of the full investigation: A median of roughly five ipilimumab doses and under ten nivolumab doses was received by trial patients. Both primary refractory and relapsed disease were represented in the DLBCL cohort, where 18-month progression-free survival was about 86% and 29%, respectively. Patients in the trial were undergoing autologous transplant and had high-risk diffuse large B cell lymphoma, mature T cell lymphoma, or multiple myeloma. Some 34 patients made up the trial's intent-to-treat population. What the study reported, not specific to this receptor: The authors stated that profiles of the T cell receptor repertoire, regulatory T cell phenotype and gut microbiota provided a biologic rationale for studying this approach further. Combined checkpoint inhibition appeared tolerable as post-transplant consolidation, according to the authors' conclusion.

To prepare the library, the immunoSEQ multiplex PCR assay was applied. This is the immuneACCESS table as TCRdb keeps it, with only in-frame sequences that have V and J called. A part of the clones is gone; compared with another copy, unresolved V genes explain less than half, and the rest is unexplained. Present in this sample are tens of thousands of clones, around 80% of which were seen just once. The ten largest clones capture around 2% of the sample. Checkpoint therapy began 14 to 28 days after autologous transplant, with ipilimumab given at 1 mg/kg intravenously on day 1 of selected weeks. Nivolumab was administered at 3 mg/kg intravenously on day 1 of weeks 1, 4, 7, 10, and every two weeks through week 26. This Phase Ib clinical trial tested ipilimumab plus nivolumab, a combined checkpoint inhibition, as consolidation after autologous stem cell transplantation. Of note for this clone: What this receptor recognizes is not known. It has no much larger one-base neighbor in the sample; base qualities were not kept.

Sequenced here: PBMCs, sampled in a trial of ipilimumab plus nivolumab as post-transplant consolidation. The source of this sequence is a male donor with diffuse large B-cell lymphoma.

The bases read TGCGCCAGCAGCTTGGGGTTGAGCGGGGGTGGATCCTACGAGCAGTACTTC. It codes for CASSLGLSGGGSYEQYF. The rearrangement joined TRBV5-1 to TRBJ2-7; TRBD2 lines up with 8 middle nucleotides. From V the trimming removes 0 bases and from J it removes 1 base, while the gene matches leave 9 bases of the junction unaccounted for. From the cysteine through the phenylalanine, the CDR3 covers 17 amino acids. The retained sequence is limited to the CDR3, 51 bases, with the frame set at the first base. The germline V gene specifies SGHRS as CDR1 and YFSETQ as CDR2.